One sample yielded the 31 T cell receptor beta chains listed below, sequenced in a study of cytomegalovirus exposure and HLA in healthy donors. 13 Jbeta primers and 60 Vbeta primers were used for the PCR. Here immunoSEQ multiplex PCR was the method, and the copy in TCRdb shows in-frame clones only, minus some. The table includes around 150,000 clones, 60% to 80% detected once. The sample taken for sequencing was PBMCs. Receptor source: a woman between 50 and 59 years old in good health and CMV-seropositive.

CDR3 sequence (DNA): TGTGCCAGCAGCCAGGGACAGCCGAACACTGAAGCTTTCTTT. It translates to CASSQGQPNTEAFF. The genes are TRBV12-1 and TRBJ1-1; the tabulated D call, TRBD1, remains unverified against the DNA. TRBV12-1 is classified as a pseudogene. There are 14 residues in the CDR3.

This clone was observed once. The chain links TRBV2 to TRBJ1-3; no definite D call. Germline CDR1 is SNHLY and CDR2 is FYNNEI. This CDR3 spans 15 amino acids. Trimming stripped 6 bases from V and 0 bases from J, with 12 bases between. Here the CDR3 reads CASSERLSSGNTIYF. The CDR3, as DNA: TGTGCCAGCAGCGAACGACTGAGCTCTGGAAACACCATATATTTT.

The chain is built from TRBV5-1 and TRBJ2-2, with 9 bases that match TRBD2. With V trimmed by 1 base and J by 10 bases, 8 bases remained unmatched. Germline V lookup: CDR1 SGHRS, CDR2 YFSETQ. CDR3 size: 15 residues. CDR3 sequence reads: CASSLSTSGPLELFF. CDR3 nucleotides: TGCGCCAGCAGCTTGTCAACTAGCGGGCCACTGGAGCTGTTTTTT.

V usage is TRBV5-6 and J usage is TRBJ2-7; D may be TRBD1 (6 bases). V was pared by 3 bases and J by 2 bases, with 18 bases between. Germline values: CDR1 SGHDT, CDR2 YYEEEE. CDR3 length: 16 residues. CDR3 region: CASSSTLQGPPYEQYF. For the CDR3, the DNA is TGTGCCAGCAGCTCCACTCTACAGGGTCCCCCCTACGAGCAGTACTTC. The complete variable domain, with remaining parts taken from reference TRBV5-6 and TRBJ2-7, reads DAGVTQSPTHLIKTRGQQVTLRCSPKSGHDTVSWYQQALGQGPQFIFQYYEEEERQRGNFPDRFSGHQFPNYSSELNVNALLLGDSALYLCASSSTLQGPPYEQYFGPGTRLTVT.

The chain links TRBV5-1 to TRBJ1-1; D gene unclear. V lost 2 bases and J 1 base, leaving 9 bases between the germline ends. This CDR3 comprises 14 residues. Germline V gene data show CDR1 as SGHRS and CDR2 as YFSETQ. The CDR3 DNA reads TGCGCCAGCAGCTTTCTTCCGGGGAACACTGAAGCTTTCTTT. It specifies CASSFLPGNTEAFF.

The rearrangement joins TRBV29-1 to TRBJ2-7; the D is unclear. The CDR3 loop spans 13 amino acids. V was shortened by 4 bases and J by 4 bases, with 14 bases between the two germline ends. Germline values: CDR1 SQVTM, CDR2 ANQGSEA. The CDR3: CSVGYLGVYEQYF. For the CDR3, the DNA is TGCAGCGTTGGTTACCTAGGAGTTTACGAGCAGTACTTC.

This chain connects TRBV9 to TRBJ1-3, with D unresolved. The CDR3 is 15 amino acids. CDR1 and CDR2 from the germline V gene are SGDLS and YYNGEE. V was cut by 0 bases and J by 5 bases, with 12 bases left in between. CDR3 bases: TGTGCCAGCAGCGTAGGAGAGGGTTATAGAAACACCATATATTTT. Protein: CASSVGEGYRNTIYF.

V gene TRBV4-1 combines with J gene TRBJ1-1, with 8 bases matching TRBD1. V lost 4 bases to trimming and J lost 7 bases; unmatched junction nucleotides: 5. CDR3 length: 13 amino acids. CDR1 is MGHRA, CDR2 YSYEKL, per germline. The CDR3: CASSRQGPGEAFF. The CDR3 DNA is TGCGCCAGCAGCCGACAGGGGCCCGGTGAAGCTTTCTTT.

The chain employs TRBV25-1 and TRBJ1-1; 8 positions match TRBD1. Germline CDR1 and CDR2: MGHDK and SYGVNS. The CDR3 contains 15 residues. Trimming cost V 3 bases and J 3 bases; bases outside gene matches: 6. The CDR3 bases are TGTGCCAGCAGTGAGTTCAGGGGGCGAGACACTGAAGCTTTCTTT. Protein product: CASSEFRGRDTEAFF.

The rearrangement links TRBV30 to TRBJ1-4, with 7 bases identical to TRBD1. This CDR3 has 15 residues. Trimming took 2 bases from V and 7 from J; bases not matched to a gene: 10. Germline V gene lookup returns CDR1 GTSNPN and CDR2 SVGIG (reference sequence). The DNA of the CDR3 is TGTGCCTGGAGTAACGGACAGGCAGGAGGTGAAAAACTGTTTTTT. It encodes CAWSNGQAGGEKLFF.

The chain combines TRBV7-9 with TRBJ1-3; 7 bases are shared with TRBD1. The CDR3 is 16 residues long. With 0 bases clipped from V and 4 bases from J, the junction kept 6 bases outside the gene matches. Germline lookup yields CDR1 SEHNR and CDR2 FQNEAQ (reference sequence). Here the CDR3 DNA reads TGTGCCAGCAGCTTAGCGTTCGGGACAGACGGAAACACCATATATTTT. Its protein is CASSLAFGTDGNTIYF.

This clone was counted a few times. This rearrangement joins TRBV2 to TRBJ2-2, with D possibly matching TRBD2 (5 bases). Germline CDR1 and CDR2: SNHLY and FYNNEI. This CDR3 has 17 amino acids. Trimming took 6 bases from V and 1 from J, leaving 18 bases between them. The CDR3 loop is CASSEVIRSGNTGELFF. Here the CDR3 DNA reads TGTGCCAGCAGCGAGGTCATTAGAAGCGGGAACACCGGGGAGCTGTTTTTT.

This clone was counted only a few times. The chain is built from TRBV18 and TRBJ2-7; 8 bases line up with TRBD1. Trimming at V came to 2 bases and at J to 5 bases, leaving 8 bases not matched to a gene. CDR3 length: 15 amino acids. CDR1 is KGHSH, CDR2 LQKENI, per germline. This CDR3 is CASSPTGTGSNEQYF. CDR3 nucleotides: TGTGCCAGCTCACCAACCGGGACAGGCAGCAACGAGCAGTACTTC.

The chain carries TRBV7-2 and TRBJ1-6, with 10 bases that match TRBD1. Germline CDR1 reads SGHTA; CDR2 reads FQGNSA. After removal of 6 bases from V and 10 bases from J, the junction contained 9 bases not matched to a gene. The CDR3 runs 15 residues. The CDR3 DNA reads TGTGCCAGCAGGGTAACCGGGACAGGGGAGTCACCCCTCCACTTT. It codes for CASRVTGTGESPLHF. Full variable domain (remainder filled in from reference TRBV7-2 and TRBJ1-6): GAGVSQSPSNKVTEKGKDVELRCDPISGHTALYWYRQSLGQGLEFLIYFQGNSAPDKSGLPSDRFSAERTGGSVSTLTIQRTQQEDSAVYLCASRVTGTGESPLHFGNGTRLTVT.

This chain links TRBV10-3 with TRBJ1-1, with 7 positions matching TRBD1. J was trimmed by 7 bases and V by 5 bases; bases with no gene match: 1. This CDR3 spans 11 amino acids. In germline, CDR1 is ENHRY, CDR2 SYGVKD. Written as DNA, the CDR3 is TGTGCCATCAGTCGGGACAGTGAAGCTTTCTTT. Its translation: CAISRDSEAFF.

As regards this clone: Other DNA sequences of this sample code for an identical CDR3. The chain carries TRBV9 and TRBJ2-7; 8 nucleotides line up with TRBD1. V was pared by 0 bases and J by 4 bases, with 3 bases of the junction left unmatched. The length of the CDR3 is 14 residues. Germline CDR1 reads SGDLS; CDR2 reads YYNGEE. As DNA, the CDR3 is TGTGCCAGCAGCGTAGGACAGGGGAATTACGAGCAGTACTTC. It yields the protein CASSVGQGNYEQYF.

The V and J genes are TRBV9 and TRBJ1-2; tentative D call: TRBD1 (6 bases). Trimming shortened V by 4 bases and J by 5 bases, and 12 bases separated the two germline ends. In germline, CDR1 is SGDLS, CDR2 YYNGEE. The CDR3 covers 13 residues. CDR3 loop: CASSPGASYGYTF. The CDR3 coding sequence is TGTGCCAGCAGCCCAGGGGCGAGTTATGGCTACACCTTC.

This rearrangement joins TRBV10-3 to TRBJ1-1; TRBD1 might be the D (6 bases). There are 15 residues in the CDR3. Germline values: CDR1 ENHRY, CDR2 SYGVKD. Trimming shortened V by 6 bases and J by 3 bases, and 17 bases separated the two germline ends. The CDR3 region has the DNA TGTGCCATCAGGGAAGGACAGAGTACTTACACTGAAGCTTTCTTT. Translation: CAIREGQSTYTEAFF.

Only one count was recorded for this clone. The chain is built from TRBV7-2 and TRBJ1-1; D perhaps matches TRBD1 (5 bases). The V and J ends lost 5 bases and 2 bases respectively, with 15 bases between them. The CDR3 is made up of 15 amino acids. The germline V gene encodes CDR1 SGHTA and CDR2 FQGNSA. The CDR3 sequence is CASSIVTGGNTEAFF. DNA of the CDR3: TGTGCCAGCAGCATTGTAACGGGGGGAAACACTGAAGCTTTCTTT.

This clone turned up a few times. The chain couples TRBV7-2 to TRBJ2-3; 11 bases agree with TRBD2. Germline V gene sequence: CDR1 SGHTA, CDR2 FQGNSA. The ends lost 1 base at V and 4 bases at J; junction bases unmatched: 10. This CDR3 contains 18 residues. The CDR3, as DNA: TGTGCCAGCAGCTTAGGTGGGACTAGCGGAACCCGGGCAGATACGCAGTATTTT. Translation: CASSLGGTSGTRADTQYF. Full variable domain (missing parts from reference TRBV7-2 and TRBJ2-3): GAGVSQSPSNKVTEKGKDVELRCDPISGHTALYWYRQSLGQGLEFLIYFQGNSAPDKSGLPSDRFSAERTGGSVSTLTIQRTQQEDSAVYLCASSLGGTSGTRADTQYFGPGTRLTVL.

The V call is TRBV4-1, the J call TRBJ1-4; D is ambiguous. Germline CDR1 is MGHRA and CDR2 is YSYEKL. The V gene lost 1 base and the J gene lost 7 bases, with 7 bases spanning the gap. There are 13 residues in the CDR3. CDR3 bases: TGCGCCAGCAGCCAAGTAGTCCGTGAAAAACTGTTTTTT. Translation gives CASSQVVREKLFF.

This clone was counted a few times. V usage is TRBV28 and J usage is TRBJ1-3; 10 bases agree with TRBD1. Germline V CDR1 and CDR2: MDHEN, SYDVKM. V lost 1 base to trimming and J lost 4 bases; unmatched junction nucleotides: 10. This CDR3 is 18 amino acids long. The DNA for the CDR3 is TGTGCCAGCAGTTTATTATCCGCGACAGGGGGCTCCGGAAACACCATATATTTT. Translation gives CASSLLSATGGSGNTIYF.

The gene calls are TRBV6-5 and TRBJ1-2; 7 bases map to TRBD1. The CDR3 consists of 13 residues. Germline CDR1 and CDR2: MNHEY and SVGAGI. J lost 8 bases, V lost 7 bases, and 10 bases had no gene match. CDR3 nucleotides: TGTGCCAGCACCGACGACAGGGCGGGGGGCTACACCTTC. It yields the protein CASTDDRAGGYTF.

The chain combines TRBV13 with TRBJ1-2; possibly TRBD1 for D (6 bases). The CDR3 has 13 amino acids. The germline V gene encodes CDR1 PRHDT and CDR2 FYEKMQ (reference sequence). Deletions cut 5 bases from V and 8 bases from J, with 15 bases between. CDR3 sequence reads: CASSGGGGGGYTF. The CDR3 DNA sequence: TGTGCCAGCAGCGGAGGTGGGGGCGGAGGCTACACCTTC.

This clone was seen only a few times. This chain joins TRBV18 and TRBJ1-3, with D hard to call. The CDR3 has 16 residues. With 1 base removed from V and 1 base from J, the gap between germline ends came to 11 bases. Germline CDR1 is KGHSH and CDR2 is LQKENI. CDR3 bases: TGTGCCAGCTCACCACAGGGAAGCGGGTCTGGAAACACCATATATTTT. It yields the protein CASSPQGSGSGNTIYF.

The chain links TRBV6-5 to TRBJ1-1; 9 bases align to TRBD1. The germline CDR1 and CDR2 sequences are MNHEY and SVGAGI. The CDR3 runs to 15 residues. Trimming cost V 2 bases and J 1 base; bases outside gene matches: 2. In nucleotides, the CDR3 is TGTGCCAGCAGTTACGCGACAGGGGGGAACACTGAAGCTTTCTTT. Translation gives CASSYATGGNTEAFF.

The chain is built from TRBV6-1 and TRBJ2-7; a possible D gene is TRBD1 (5 bases). V was clipped by 3 bases and J by 3 bases, with 9 bases between them. CDR3 length: 13 amino acids. Germline CDR1 is MNHNS and CDR2 is SASEGT. CDR3 loop: CASSEQGGYEQYF. The CDR3 DNA reads as TGTGCCAGCAGTGAGCAGGGTGGCTACGAGCAGTACTTC.

V usage is TRBV9 and J usage is TRBJ2-3; the match to TRBD1 covers 7 bases. Trimming removed 4 bases from V and 1 base from J; junction bases left unmatched: 9. Germline CDR1 is SGDLS and CDR2 is YYNGEE. The CDR3 covers 16 residues. As DNA, the CDR3 is TGTGCCAGCAGCCCCGACAGGGTAGGGGGCACAGATACGCAGTATTTT. Protein: CASSPDRVGGTDTQYF.

Remarks on this clone: Since no conserved phenylalanine or tryptophan closes the CDR3, a read error is the likely cause. V is TRBV4-1 and J is TRBJ1-2; D remains unclear. V was shortened by 4 bases and J by 7 bases, with 10 bases between the two germline ends. This CDR3 comprises 12 residues. Germline V lookup: CDR1 MGHRA, CDR2 YSYEKL. CDR3 bases: TGCGCCAGCAGCCGACATAATAGTGGCTACACCGTC. Translated: CASSRHNSGYTV.

The chain uses TRBV7-9 and TRBJ2-1; no clear D. CDR3 length: 12 residues. Germline V CDR1 and CDR2: SEHNR, FQNEAQ (reference sequence). Trimming shortened V by 3 bases and J by 4 bases, and 4 bases separated the two germline ends. The CDR3 is CASSFNYNEQFF. The CDR3 DNA sequence: TGTGCCAGCAGCTTCAATTACAATGAGCAGTTCTTC.

The J gene is TRBJ1-4, the V gene TRBV18; D is ambiguous. Germline V CDR1 and CDR2: KGHSH, LQKENI. CDR3 size: 12 residues. V shed 3 bases and J shed 5 bases, with 4 bases lying between them. CDR3 DNA: TGTGCCAGCTCACCCCCGAATGAAAAACTGTTTTTT. This sequence encodes CASSPPNEKLFF.